A selection of T cell receptor beta chains follows, all from one sample in a study of early T cells in non-severe SARS-CoV-2 infection. Via MiXCR, TCRdb re-called the 5' RACE reads, giving one row per CDR3 protein. The sample comprises 50,000 to 60,000 distinct CDR3 sequences, 6.2% of which are singletons, and 3% to 4.5% rests with the top ten. The source material was whole blood. The receptors stem from an adult who was a healthcare worker with PCR-confirmed SARS-CoV-2 infection or an uninfected control (not recorded which). The CDR3 runs from the conserved cysteine through the conserved F or W. The D gene is left open where the match is weak. For some rows the clone size is stated as once, few or many, or as a class when expanded; others skip it.

d_call: .
v_call: TRBV11-2
j_call: TRBJ2-7
clone_size: many
cdr3_nt: TGTGCCAGCAGCCTGGGGGTCGAGCAGTACTTC
cdr3_aa: CASSLGVEQYF

d_call: .
v_call: TRBV11-1
j_call: TRBJ2-3
clone_size: many
cdr3_nt: TGTGCCAGCAGCTTAGGGCCAGCCTCCACAGATACGCAGTATTTT
cdr3_aa: CASSLGPASTDTQYF

d_call: TRBD1
v_call: TRBV19
j_call: TRBJ2-3
clone_size: many
cdr3_nt: TGTGCCAGTAGAGTAGGACAGGGATTAGATACGCAGTATTTT
cdr3_aa: CASRVGQGLDTQYF

d_call: TRBD1
v_call: TRBV19
j_call: TRBJ2-7
clone_size: many
cdr3_nt: TGTGCCAGTAGTAAACCGGACAGGGTATCCGACGAGCAGTACTTC
cdr3_aa: CASSKPDRVSDEQYF

d_call: TRBD1
v_call: TRBV12-3/TRBV12-4
j_call: TRBJ1-2
clone_size: many
cdr3_nt: TGTGCCAGCAGTCCCGCACCAATTTCACAGGGGATCTATGGCTACACCTTC
cdr3_aa: CASSPAPISQGIYGYTF

d_call: .
v_call: TRBV19
j_call: TRBJ1-2
clone_size: .
cdr3_nt: TGTGCCACCCAAGTAACGGGTGGCTACACCTTC
cdr3_aa: CATQVTGGYTF

d_call: TRBD1
v_call: TRBV6-6
j_call: TRBJ2-7
clone_size: many
cdr3_nt: TGTGCCAGCAGCTACGGACAGGGGCCGTCCTACGAGCAGTACTTC
cdr3_aa: CASSYGQGPSYEQYF

d_call: TRBD1
v_call: TRBV20-1
j_call: TRBJ1-5
clone_size: .
cdr3_nt: TGCAGTGCGGCAGGGGGGAGCAATCAGCCCCAGCATTTT
cdr3_aa: CSAAGGSNQPQHF

d_call: .
v_call: TRBV18
j_call: TRBJ2-4
clone_size: many
cdr3_nt: TGTGCCAGCTCAAAGGACAGACTGGACGAGAACATTCAGTACTTC
cdr3_aa: CASSKDRLDENIQYF

d_call: TRBD1
v_call: TRBV6-4
j_call: TRBJ1-1
clone_size: .
cdr3_nt: TGTGCCAGCAGACCCGAGGGCAGGGGGCGTCGGAACACTGAAGCTTTCTTT
cdr3_aa: CASRPEGRGRRNTEAFF

d_call: TRBD2
v_call: TRBV7-9
j_call: TRBJ2-2
clone_size: many
cdr3_nt: TGTGCCAGCAGCTTCCCCGGACTAGAGAACACCGGGGAGCTGTTTTTT
cdr3_aa: CASSFPGLENTGELFF

d_call: .
v_call: TRBV3-1
j_call: TRBJ1-6
clone_size: many
cdr3_nt: TGTGCCAGCGGGTGGACCGCTTCATCAGGTTCACCCCTCCACTTT
cdr3_aa: CASGWTASSGSPLHF

d_call: .
v_call: TRBV7-2
j_call: TRBJ2-6
clone_size: few
cdr3_nt: TGTGCCAGCAGCTTAAGGGGGTCTGGGGCCAACGTCCTGACTTTC
cdr3_aa: CASSLRGSGANVLTF

d_call: .
v_call: TRBV7-9
j_call: TRBJ2-7
clone_size: .
cdr3_nt: TGTGCCAGCAGCCTCCCTCCTCGGCAGCCCTTGGACGAGCAGTACTTC
cdr3_aa: CASSLPPRQPLDEQYF

d_call: .
v_call: TRBV6-5
j_call: TRBJ1-1
clone_size: few
cdr3_nt: TGTGCCAGCAAGAGGGCGGAGTGGGGTGAAGCTTTCTTT
cdr3_aa: CASKRAEWGEAFF

d_call: .
v_call: TRBV6-5
j_call: TRBJ1-5
clone_size: many
cdr3_nt: TGTGCCAGCAGTTGGGACAACAATCAGCCCCAGCATTTT
cdr3_aa: CASSWDNNQPQHF

d_call: .
v_call: TRBV5-1
j_call: TRBJ1-1
clone_size: many
cdr3_nt: TGCGCCAGCAGCTTCTCCACGGTGAACACTGAAGCTTTCTTT
cdr3_aa: CASSFSTVNTEAFF

d_call: .
v_call: TRBV2
j_call: TRBJ1-2
clone_size: many
cdr3_nt: TGTGCCAGCAAAGCCGGGACACCCTACGACTATGGCTACACCTTC
cdr3_aa: CASKAGTPYDYGYTF

d_call: .
v_call: TRBV5-5
j_call: TRBJ2-2
clone_size: .
cdr3_nt: TGTGCCAGCAGCTACTCTGCAGGGCTGAACACCGGGGAGCTGTTTTTT
cdr3_aa: CASSYSAGLNTGELFF

d_call: .
v_call: TRBV11-3
j_call: TRBJ2-4
clone_size: .
cdr3_nt: TGTGCCAGCAGTTCCACCGGGACAAAAAACATTCAGTACTTC
cdr3_aa: CASSSTGTKNIQYF

d_call: .
v_call: TRBV14
j_call: TRBJ2-7
clone_size: .
cdr3_nt: TGTGCCAGCAGCCTGACTTCGGCAGAGCAGTACTTC
cdr3_aa: CASSLTSAEQYF

d_call: TRBD1
v_call: TRBV4-3
j_call: TRBJ1-2
clone_size: many
cdr3_nt: TGCGCCAGCAGCCAAGATGGGACAGGGCGATATGGCTACACCTTC
cdr3_aa: CASSQDGTGRYGYTF

d_call: .
v_call: TRBV20-1
j_call: TRBJ1-2
clone_size: .
cdr3_nt: TGCAGTGCTAGAGATGGGACGGGCTACACCTTC
cdr3_aa: CSARDGTGYTF

d_call: TRBD2
v_call: TRBV5-1
j_call: TRBJ2-3
clone_size: few
cdr3_nt: TGCGCCAGCAGCAGAGGACTAGCTGCAGATACGCAGTATTTT
cdr3_aa: CASSRGLAADTQYF

d_call: TRBD1
v_call: TRBV29-1
j_call: TRBJ2-7
clone_size: many
cdr3_nt: TGCAGCGTTGAAGCCGGACAGGGAGTCTACGAGCAGTACTTC
cdr3_aa: CSVEAGQGVYEQYF

d_call: .
v_call: TRBV2
j_call: TRBJ1-5
clone_size: .
cdr3_nt: TGTGCCAGCAGTTCTCGGACATTCGGGAGCAATCAGCCCCAGCATTTT
cdr3_aa: CASSSRTFGSNQPQHF

d_call: .
v_call: TRBV11-2
j_call: TRBJ1-1
clone_size: many
cdr3_nt: TGTGCCAGCAGCTTAGATGCCCCGAACACTGAAGCTTTCTTT
cdr3_aa: CASSLDAPNTEAFF

d_call: TRBD2
v_call: TRBV6-2/TRBV6-3
j_call: TRBJ2-7
clone_size: many
cdr3_nt: TGTGCTACGAGCGGGCTAGCGGGGTTCCTCTACGAGCAGTACTTC
cdr3_aa: CATSGLAGFLYEQYF

d_call: .
v_call: TRBV5-5
j_call: TRBJ1-5
clone_size: .
cdr3_nt: TGTGCCAGCAGCTTGCCTGGCCAGCCCCAGCATTTT
cdr3_aa: CASSLPGQPQHF

d_call: .
v_call: TRBV5-1
j_call: TRBJ2-5
clone_size: few
cdr3_nt: TGCGCCAGCAGCTATACAAAACAAGAGACCCAGTACTTC
cdr3_aa: CASSYTKQETQYF

d_call: .
v_call: TRBV5-5
j_call: TRBJ2-5
clone_size: many
cdr3_nt: TGTGCCAGCAGCTTCAGTCCTTCGTACCAAGAGACCCAGTACTTC
cdr3_aa: CASSFSPSYQETQYF

d_call: TRBD1
v_call: TRBV20-1
j_call: TRBJ1-1
clone_size: many
cdr3_nt: TGCAGTGCCTTAGGGGACAGGGAGAACACTGAAGCTTTCTTT
cdr3_aa: CSALGDRENTEAFF

d_call: .
v_call: TRBV7-2
j_call: TRBJ1-1
clone_size: few
cdr3_nt: TGTGCCAGCAGCTTATTTCGGATCCCCATGAACACTGAAGCTTTCTTT
cdr3_aa: CASSLFRIPMNTEAFF

d_call: TRBD1
v_call: TRBV11-2
j_call: TRBJ2-1
clone_size: .
cdr3_nt: TGTGCCAGCAGCTTAGATTTTGGGCTGACAGGGGTCGGGAGTGAGCAGTTCTTC
cdr3_aa: CASSLDFGLTGVGSEQFF

d_call: TRBD1
v_call: TRBV6-2/TRBV6-3
j_call: TRBJ2-6
clone_size: many
cdr3_nt: TGTGCCAGCAGTACAGGGGTAGGACGGAACTCTGGGGCCAACGTCCTGACTTTC
cdr3_aa: CASSTGVGRNSGANVLTF

d_call: TRBD1
v_call: TRBV4-3
j_call: TRBJ2-1
clone_size: many
cdr3_nt: TGCGCCAGCAGCCAAGATAGGGGGCGGACCCACAATGAGCAGTTCTTC
cdr3_aa: CASSQDRGRTHNEQFF

d_call: .
v_call: TRBV7-9
j_call: TRBJ2-1
clone_size: many
cdr3_nt: TGTGCCAGCAGATCCAGCTTGGGAGGAGCAGTGTACAATGAGCAGTTCTTC
cdr3_aa: CASRSSLGGAVYNEQFF

d_call: .
v_call: TRBV5-5
j_call: TRBJ1-5
clone_size: .
cdr3_nt: TGTGCCAGCAGTTCGGCCCCAGGATTCAATCAGCCCCAGCATTTT
cdr3_aa: CASSSAPGFNQPQHF

d_call: TRBD2
v_call: TRBV13
j_call: TRBJ2-7
clone_size: few
cdr3_nt: TGTGCCAGCAGCTTGTATACTAGCGGTGCCTACGAGCAGTACTTC
cdr3_aa: CASSLYTSGAYEQYF

d_call: .
v_call: TRBV9
j_call: TRBJ1-6
clone_size: few
cdr3_nt: TGTGCCAGCAGCGTAGGCGAGGGTTATAATTCACCCCTCCACTTT
cdr3_aa: CASSVGEGYNSPLHF

d_call: .
v_call: TRBV7-2
j_call: TRBJ2-3
clone_size: many
cdr3_nt: TGTGCCAGCAGCCCCGACAGGAGAGATACGCAGTATTTT
cdr3_aa: CASSPDRRDTQYF

d_call: .
v_call: TRBV7-6
j_call: TRBJ1-1
clone_size: many
cdr3_nt: TGTGCCAGCAGCCATCCTATGAACACTGAAGCTTTCTTT
cdr3_aa: CASSHPMNTEAFF

d_call: .
v_call: TRBV6-5
j_call: TRBJ2-6
clone_size: .
cdr3_nt: TGTGCCAGCAGTTCGCAGGGAAGTTGGGCCAACGTCCTGACTTTC
cdr3_aa: CASSSQGSWANVLTF

d_call: .
v_call: TRBV12-3/TRBV12-4
j_call: TRBJ1-1
clone_size: .
cdr3_nt: TGTGCCAGCAGTCGGACGTCCGGTACGGGCACTGAAGCTTTCTTT
cdr3_aa: CASSRTSGTGTEAFF

d_call: TRBD1
v_call: TRBV19
j_call: TRBJ1-4
clone_size: .
cdr3_nt: TGTGCCAGTTCGTTTAAGGGGGCGGCTAATGAAAAACTGTTTTTT
cdr3_aa: CASSFKGAANEKLFF

d_call: .
v_call: TRBV20-1
j_call: TRBJ2-3
clone_size: many
cdr3_nt: TGCAGTGCTAGAGCGGACACAGATACGCAGTATTTT
cdr3_aa: CSARADTDTQYF

d_call: TRBD2
v_call: TRBV13
j_call: TRBJ2-1
clone_size: many
cdr3_nt: TGTGCCAGCAGCTTAGAAGCGGGGGGGCTCGGAAATGAGCAGTTCTTC
cdr3_aa: CASSLEAGGLGNEQFF

d_call: TRBD1
v_call: TRBV4-3
j_call: TRBJ2-1
clone_size: many
cdr3_nt: TGCGCCAGCAGCCAAGATATGGGACAGGGGGCGAATGAGCAGTTCTTC
cdr3_aa: CASSQDMGQGANEQFF

d_call: .
v_call: TRBV6-5
j_call: TRBJ1-5
clone_size: .
cdr3_nt: TGTGCCAGCAAGTCAATAGATGGGAGCAATCAGCCCCAGCATTTT
cdr3_aa: CASKSIDGSNQPQHF

d_call: TRBD1
v_call: TRBV9
j_call: TRBJ1-1
clone_size: many
cdr3_nt: TGTGCCAGCAGCGTGACAGGGGATTTTTCTGAAGCTTTCTTT
cdr3_aa: CASSVTGDFSEAFF

d_call: .
v_call: TRBV15
j_call: TRBJ1-5
clone_size: many
cdr3_nt: TGTGCCACCAGCAGTAGGGCCCTACTGAATCAGCCCCAGCATTTT
cdr3_aa: CATSSRALLNQPQHF

d_call: .
v_call: TRBV7-2
j_call: TRBJ1-5
clone_size: many
cdr3_nt: TGTGCCAGCAACTCCCCGGGCTTGGGTCAGCCCCAGCATTTT
cdr3_aa: CASNSPGLGQPQHF

d_call: .
v_call: TRBV20-1
j_call: TRBJ1-5
clone_size: many
cdr3_nt: TGCAGTGCTAGGGGGAGTCGTGGCATGAGCAATCAGCCCCAGCATTTT
cdr3_aa: CSARGSRGMSNQPQHF

d_call: TRBD2
v_call: TRBV6-1
j_call: TRBJ2-3
clone_size: few
cdr3_nt: TGTGCCAGCAGTGAACCCAGGACTAGCGGGGGGTCGGGAGATACGCAGTATTTT
cdr3_aa: CASSEPRTSGGSGDTQYF

d_call: TRBD2
v_call: TRBV13
j_call: TRBJ2-3
clone_size: few
cdr3_nt: TGTGCCAGCAGCGGACTAGCGGGGGGGCCCACAGATACGCAGTATTTT
cdr3_aa: CASSGLAGGPTDTQYF